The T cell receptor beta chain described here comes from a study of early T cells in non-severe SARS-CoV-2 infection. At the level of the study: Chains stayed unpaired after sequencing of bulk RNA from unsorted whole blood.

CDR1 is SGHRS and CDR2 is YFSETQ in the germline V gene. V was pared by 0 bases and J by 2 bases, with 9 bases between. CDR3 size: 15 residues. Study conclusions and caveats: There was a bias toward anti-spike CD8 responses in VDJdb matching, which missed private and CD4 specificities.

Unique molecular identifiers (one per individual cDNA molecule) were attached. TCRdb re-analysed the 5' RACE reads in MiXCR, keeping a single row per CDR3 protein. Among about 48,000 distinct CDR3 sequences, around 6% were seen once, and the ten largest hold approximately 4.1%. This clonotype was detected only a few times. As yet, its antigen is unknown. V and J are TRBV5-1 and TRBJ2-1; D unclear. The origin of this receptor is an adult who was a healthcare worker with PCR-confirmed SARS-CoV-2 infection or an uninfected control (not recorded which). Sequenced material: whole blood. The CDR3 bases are TGCGCCAGCAGCTTGGGGGATGGCACCTACAATGAGCAGTTCTTC. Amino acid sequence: CASSLGDGTYNEQFF.